The rows below give T cell receptor beta chains drawn from one sample of a study of CD8 T cells in Susac syndrome. TCRdb called the immunoSEQ multiplex PCR reads again in MiXCR, with one record for every CDR3 protein. The sample contains 70,000 to 100,000 distinct CDR3 sequences, 90% to 95% of which appear only once. The sample comprised CD8+ T cells from PBMCs. The receptors derive from a human donor in good health. Both conserved end residues are part of each CDR3. The order of the fields is J gene, V gene, D gene, clone size, CDR3 DNA, CDR3 protein. A D gene is named only where the DNA matches it firmly. Clone size, where shown, is once, few, many, or a class for clones that have expanded.

TRBJ2-7	TRBV18	.	.	TGTGCCAGCTCACCAGGACAGTACTACGAGCAGTACTTC	CASSPGQYYEQYF
TRBJ2-7	TRBV20-1	TRBD2	.	TGCAGTGCTTATAGCGGGGGCTCCTACGAGCAGTACTTC	CSAYSGGSYEQYF
TRBJ1-1	TRBV28	.	.	TGTGCCAGCAGGGATCCTCCGGTTAACACTGAAGCTTTCTTT	CASRDPPVNTEAFF
TRBJ1-2	TRBV2	TRBD1	.	TGTGCCAGCAGTGAAACCGGGACAGGGGGCGGTGGCTACACCTTC	CASSETGTGGGGYTF
TRBJ2-3	TRBV9	.	once	TGTGCCAGCAGCCCAGGCCGGGGGACTAGCACAGATACGCAGTATTTT	CASSPGRGTSTDTQYF
TRBJ2-7	TRBV13	TRBD2	.	TGTGCCAGCAGCTTGGGGACTAGCGGGGGGAGCCTCCTACGTGGGCAGTACTTC	CASSLGTSGGSLLRGQYF
TRBJ1-2	TRBV25-1	TRBD1	.	TGTGCCAGCAGTGAAGCAGAACAGGGGGTCTATGGCTACACCTTC	CASSEAEQGVYGYTF
TRBJ2-7	TRBV27	TRBD1	.	TGTGCCAGCAGTTTGCGGACAGGGTCAGGGTTGTCCTACGAGCAGTACTTC	CASSLRTGSGLSYEQYF
TRBJ1-1	TRBV6-5	.	.	TGTGCCAGCAGTTACTCGGAGGGGAACACTGAAGCTTTCTTT	CASSYSEGNTEAFF
TRBJ1-2	TRBV7-9	.	.	TGTGCCAGCAGCTTAGTAAATTACGGGGGTGGCTACACCTTC	CASSLVNYGGGYTF
TRBJ2-1	TRBV4-1	.	few	TGCGCCAGCAGCCAAGTAAAATCGGGTGAGCAGTTCTTC	CASSQVKSGEQFF
TRBJ2-2	TRBV6-5	TRBD1	.	TGTGCCAGCAGTTACTCGACAGGGGGGGTAAACACCGGGGAGCTGTTTTTT	CASSYSTGGVNTGELFF
TRBJ2-7	TRBV29-1	.	.	TGCAGCGTTGAAGGGGAGACCAAAGCCTACGAGCAGTACTTC	CSVEGETKAYEQYF
TRBJ2-4	TRBV3-1	.	.	TGTGCCAGCAGCCAAGATAGCGGCAGCAAAAACATTCAGTACTTC	CASSQDSGSKNIQYF
TRBJ2-1	TRBV7-2	.	.	TGTGCCAGCAGTCCTACGGAGGAGTACAATGAGCAGTTCTTC	CASSPTEEYNEQFF
TRBJ1-1	TRBV7-7	.	.	TGTGCCAGCAGCTTAGGTCCTCCGGGGACTGAAGCTTTCTTT	CASSLGPPGTEAFF
TRBJ2-7	TRBV2	.	.	TGTGCCAGCAGTGGGGCCAGCTCCTACGAGCAGTACTTC	CASSGASSYEQYF
TRBJ2-7	TRBV6-5	.	.	TGTGCCAGCAGTTACGGGCGTGACGCCTACGAGCAGTACTTC	CASSYGRDAYEQYF
TRBJ1-4	TRBV20-1	TRBD1	.	TGCAGTGCTAGAGATATGACAGGGCCTGCAACTAATGAAAAACTGTTTTTT	CSARDMTGPATNEKLFF
TRBJ1-1	TRBV25-1	.	once	TGTGCCAGCAGCATAGGAGGGGTCGCTGAAGCTTTCTTT	CASSIGGVAEAFF
TRBJ1-1	TRBV5-6	.	.	TGTGCCAGCAGCTTGGGCCTCCAGGGGAACACTGAAGCTTTCTTT	CASSLGLQGNTEAFF
TRBJ2-6	TRBV19	.	.	TGTGCCAGTACAACAGGCTTTGGTGGGGCCAACGTCCTGACTTTC	CASTTGFGGANVLTF
TRBJ2-2	TRBV7-9	TRBD2	.	TGTGCCAGCAGCTCGACTAGCTACAACACCGGGGAGCTGTTTTTT	CASSSTSYNTGELFF
TRBJ2-5	TRBV29-1	.	once	TGCAGCGCCTTGCTGGACAGGGAGGGGACCCAGTACTTC	CSALLDREGTQYF
TRBJ2-1	TRBV7-6	TRBD2	.	TGTGCCAGCAGCTTAGAGGGACTAGCGGCTCACAATGAGCAGTTCTTC	CASSLEGLAAHNEQFF
TRBJ2-7	TRBV12-3/TRBV12-4	.	.	TGTGCCAGCAGTTTAACGGTCAACTCGGACGAGCAGTACTTC	CASSLTVNSDEQYF
TRBJ1-2	TRBV30	TRBD1	.	TGTGCCGGGTATCGGGACAGGGAAGGCTACACCTTC	CAGYRDREGYTF
TRBJ1-2	TRBV29-1	.	once	TGCAGCGTTGACAGGGCCCACTATGGCTACACCTTC	CSVDRAHYGYTF
TRBJ2-5	TRBV27	.	.	TGTGCCAGCAGTTTATACGGGCAGCAAGAGACCCAGTACTTC	CASSLYGQQETQYF
TRBJ1-3	TRBV4-1	TRBD1	.	TGCGCCAGCAGCCAAGCACAGGGGGCTGTGGACACCATATATTTT	CASSQAQGAVDTIYF
TRBJ2-2	TRBV10-2	TRBD1	.	TGCGCCAGCAGTCCGGGACAGGGTTGGACCGGGGAGCTGTTTTTT	CASSPGQGWTGELFF
TRBJ1-3	TRBV29-1	.	.	TGCAGCGGTGGGTACTCTGGAAACACCATATATTTT	CSGGYSGNTIYF
TRBJ2-5	TRBV23-1	TRBD1	.	TGCGCCAGCAGTCCAGCGGACAGGAGGCAAGAGACCCAGTACTTC	CASSPADRRQETQYF
TRBJ2-1	TRBV10-2	TRBD2	once	TGCGCCAGCAGTGAGTGGGCCGGGGGGGCCCAGTTCTTC	CASSEWAGGAQFF
TRBJ2-7	TRBV7-8	TRBD2	once	TGTGCCAGCAGCTTAGCTATTGGGGGGGAGACAGCGAGCTCCTACGAGCAGTACTTC	CASSLAIGGETASSYEQYF
TRBJ2-5	TRBV11-2	TRBD2	.	TGTGCCAGCAGTCCCGGGGGTTCCGGGACTAGGAAATTTGAGACCCAGTACTTC	CASSPGGSGTRKFETQYF
TRBJ2-1	TRBV5-4	.	.	TGTGCCAGTCAGACAGGGAGGGATGAGCAGTTCTTC	CASQTGRDEQFF
TRBJ2-5	TRBV9	.	.	TGTGCCAGCAGCGCCCGGGACTCCCCCAGGGAGACCCAGTACTTC	CASSARDSPRETQYF
TRBJ2-5	TRBV12-5	TRBD1	.	TGTGCTAGTGTTCCCGGGACAGGTTCCTGGGAGACCCAGTACTTC	CASVPGTGSWETQYF
TRBJ2-5	TRBV10-1	.	.	TGCGCCAACCCGCTCCAGTACTTC	CANPLQYF
TRBJ1-1	TRBV19	.	.	TGTGCCAGTAGTATGGGGGGGGACTACACTGAAGCTTTCTTT	CASSMGGDYTEAFF
TRBJ1-4	TRBV7-9	.	.	TGTGCCAGCAGCTTAGTCGCAGGCGATAATGAAAAACTGTTTTTT	CASSLVAGDNEKLFF
TRBJ2-7	TRBV12-5	.	.	TGTGCTAGTGGTCACGAGGGGAACGAGCAGTACTTC	CASGHEGNEQYF
TRBJ2-7	TRBV7-9	TRBD2	.	TGTGCCAGCAGCTCGTCGTTGGGGCGGGGGGACCGCTACGAGCAGTACTTC	CASSSSLGRGDRYEQYF
TRBJ2-1	TRBV19	TRBD2	.	TGTGCCAGTAGTATATCTAGCGGGGGCCTCTACAATGAGCAGTTCTTC	CASSISSGGLYNEQFF
TRBJ1-3	TRBV3-1	.	.	TGTGCCAGCAGCCGGATCTTGGCGGGAGGAAACACCATATATTTT	CASSRILAGGNTIYF
TRBJ2-1	TRBV9	TRBD1	.	TGTGCCAGCAGCGTAGAATGGACAGGGTTTGAGCAGTTCTTC	CASSVEWTGFEQFF
TRBJ1-1	TRBV10-2	.	.	TGCGCCAGCGGGCCGGGAATGGGGAACACTGAAGCTTTCTTT	CASGPGMGNTEAFF
TRBJ2-2	TRBV7-8	TRBD2	.	TGTGCCAGCAGCTTAAGACTAGCGGGGTCGGGCACCGGGGAGCTGTTTTTT	CASSLRLAGSGTGELFF
TRBJ2-2	TRBV6-5	.	.	TGTGCCAGCAGTCTCTTATACACCGGGGAGCTGTTTTTT	CASSLLYTGELFF